Listed here is a single T cell receptor (beta chain). Its target is not known. The entry originates in a study of T cell responses to AZD1222 COVID-19 vaccine. Findings and limits, study-wide: The study found vaccine-associated CD4 TCRs spanning spike, dominant at 160-218 and 743-854. Two doses of AZD1222 preceded a rise in Spike-specific TCR breadth and depth. Reportedly, nearly half of unique spike TCRs recognized epitopes outside B.1.351/B.1.1.7 mutations. Repertoire sampling was restricted to post-peak T cell response timepoints.

V was clipped by 4 bases and J by 5 bases, with 8 bases between them. The germline V gene encodes CDR1 WSHSY and CDR2 SAAADI. CDR3 length: 12 residues. Repertoires were generated with immunoSEQ multiplex PCR, while TCRdb's copy carries only in-frame clones and drops some. The table records 150,000 or so clones, 80% to 90% of them present only once. The chain combines TRBV10-2 with TRBJ2-5, with D unclear. The source was peripheral blood, collected on day 0 of MenACWY control vaccination. The sequence was obtained from an adult in good health. The CDR3 bases are TGCGCCAGCAGTGCAAATGGGGAGACCCAGTACTTC. This translates into CASSANGETQYF.